This T cell receptor beta chain appears in the sequencing data of a study of T cell responses to AZD1222 COVID-19 vaccine. Study-wide results and caveats: A mostly white British donor set with more females was recruited, and clonal diversity was possibly underestimated. At baseline, seropositivity was found in only a handful of AZD1222 recipients.

Turning to this clone: Its antigen is currently unknown.

Using immunoSEQ multiplex PCR, the repertoire was profiled, and TCRdb retains in-frame clones only, with some absent. The top ten hold about 27% of the sample, which has more than 95,000 clones, roughly 88% seen once. This CDR3 is built from 15 residues. Germline values: CDR1 ENHRY, CDR2 SYGVKD. V dropped 2 bases and J dropped 3 bases, with 13 bases sitting between them. The V and J genes are TRBV10-3 and TRBJ1-2; possibly TRBD1 for D (5 bases). The sample was peripheral blood, taken 28 days after the second AZD1222 dose. This clonotype originated in an adult who received the AZD1222 COVID-19 vaccine. The CDR3 nucleotides read TGTGCCATCAGTGAGAAGGGACGTGCACACTATGGCTACACCTTC. Its protein is CAISEKGRAHYGYTF.